Each of the 23 T cell receptor beta chains below was sequenced from the same sample in a study of T cell responses to AZD1222 COVID-19 vaccine. Sequencing was performed with immunoSEQ multiplex PCR; in TCRdb, only in-frame clones are kept and a portion is missing. The table includes tens of thousands of clones, around 87% detected once. Sequencing used peripheral blood, obtained 28 days after the second AZD1222 dose. The receptors derive from an adult who received the AZD1222 COVID-19 vaccine.

The chain combines TRBV28 with TRBJ1-3; no reliable D call. Trimming removed 7 bases at V and 0 bases at J, with 10 bases between. This CDR3 is 14 amino acids long. The germline V gene encodes CDR1 MDHEN and CDR2 SYDVKM. The CDR3 spells CASIGASSGNTIYF. In DNA, the CDR3 is TGTGCCAGCATTGGAGCGAGCTCTGGAAACACCATATATTTT.

This clone was seen just once. The chain combines TRBV28 with TRBJ2-1; possibly TRBD2 for D (6 bases). Trimming removed 6 bases at V and 0 bases at J, with 12 bases between. The CDR3 is 15 amino acids. Germline CDR1 reads MDHEN; CDR2 reads SYDVKM. The CDR3 loop reads CASRPVGGSYNEQFF. The CDR3 DNA reads TGTGCCAGCAGACCCGTGGGGGGCTCCTACAATGAGCAGTTCTTC.

This clone was observed a handful of times. This chain links TRBV5-5 with TRBJ2-5, with D tentatively TRBD2 (6 bases). V shed 3 bases and J shed 1 base, with 10 bases lying between them. Germline CDR1 and CDR2: SGHKS and YYEKEE (reference sequence). The CDR3 sequence is 14 residues long. The CDR3 sequence is CASSWRVLQETQYF. The CDR3 DNA sequence: TGTGCCAGCAGCTGGAGGGTCCTCCAAGAGACCCAGTACTTC.

The chain uses TRBV4-2 and TRBJ2-4; 8 bases match TRBD1. V lost 2 bases to trimming and J lost 8 bases; unmatched junction nucleotides: 8. There are 15 residues in the CDR3. Per the germline V gene, CDR1 is LGHNA and CDR2 is YNFKEQ. In DNA form, the CDR3 reads TGTGCCAGCAGCCAACTGGACAGGGTTGTAGACATTCAGTACTTC. It codes for CASSQLDRVVDIQYF.

The chain links TRBV7-2 to TRBJ2-7; D may be TRBD1 (6 bases). With 4 bases removed from V and 0 bases from J, the gap between germline ends came to 13 bases. The germline V gene encodes CDR1 SGHTA and CDR2 FQGNSA. This CDR3 contains 15 residues. The CDR3 reads CASSWTATTSYEQYF. CDR3 coding DNA: TGTGCCAGCAGCTGGACAGCTACGACCTCCTACGAGCAGTACTTC.

J is TRBJ1-1 and V is TRBV6-5; possible D gene TRBD1, 6 bases. Germline V gene lookup returns CDR1 MNHEY and CDR2 SVGAGI. Trimming shortened V by 6 bases and J by 6 bases, and 11 bases separated the two germline ends. The CDR3 totals 12 residues. The CDR3, as DNA: TGTGCCAGCAGGATACAGGGAGCTGAAGCTTTCTTT. Translating it yields CASRIQGAEAFF.

This clone occurred a few times. The CDR3 region is CASSVQKDTEAFF. Here the CDR3 DNA reads TGTGCCAGTAGTGTTCAGAAAGACACTGAAGCTTTCTTT. The chain carries TRBV19 and TRBJ1-1, with D hard to call. Deletions cut 5 bases from V and 3 bases from J, with 10 bases between. Germline-derived CDR1 and CDR2 are LNHDA and SQIVND (reference sequence). The CDR3 has 13 residues. The variable domain in full, completed from reference TRBV19 and TRBJ1-1, reads DGGITQSPKYLFRKEGQNVTLSCEQNLNHDAMYWYRQDPGQGLRLIYYSQIVNDFQKGDIAEGYSVSREKKESFPLTVTSAQKNPTAFYLCASSVQKDTEAFFGQGTRLTVV.

The rearrangement joins TRBV19 to TRBJ1-1, with D uncertain. Germline values: CDR1 LNHDA, CDR2 SQIVND (reference sequence). CDR3 length: 12 amino acids. V was clipped by 1 base and J by 4 bases, with 4 bases between them. The CDR3 loop is CASSIAGTEAFF. The CDR3 nucleotides are TGTGCCAGTAGTATAGCGGGCACTGAAGCTTTCTTT.

The genes are TRBV4-1 and TRBJ1-5; a weak D match, TRBD1 (5 bases). This CDR3 is built from 17 residues. CDR1 and CDR2 (germline): MGHRA, YSYEKL. Trimming shortened V by 2 bases and J by 0 bases, and 14 bases separated the two germline ends. DNA of the CDR3: TGCGCCAGCAGCCAACACACAGGCGGGTATAGCAATCAGCCCCAGCATTTT. This encodes CASSQHTGGYSNQPQHF.

J is TRBJ1-1 and V is TRBV19; no reliable D call. The CDR3 is 14 amino acids. The germline gives CDR1 LNHDA, CDR2 SQIVND (reference sequence). Trimming left V 10 bases short and J 0 bases short, with 15 bases between. CDR3 DNA sequence: TGTGCCACCACCCGGGTCGGCATGAACACTGAAGCTTTCTTT. It translates to CATTRVGMNTEAFF.

The chain carries TRBV12-3 or TRBV12-4 and TRBJ1-5; D is unclear. Trimming took 6 bases from V and 2 from J, leaving 8 bases between them. This CDR3 has 13 amino acids. Here the CDR3 DNA reads TGTGCCAGCAGACCCGGAGGCAATCAGCCCCAGCATTTT. Protein product: CASRPGGNQPQHF.

V and J are TRBV19 and TRBJ2-7; D is possibly TRBD1 or TRBD2 (5 bases each). Germline assignment: CDR1 LNHDA and CDR2 SQIVND (reference sequence). Trimming removed 6 bases from V and 0 bases from J, with 15 bases in between. The CDR3 sequence is 15 residues long. The CDR3 spells CASRTGTGTSYEQYF. CDR3 DNA: TGTGCCAGTAGGACGGGGACGGGGACCTCCTACGAGCAGTACTTC.

This chain connects TRBV9 to TRBJ1-2; D possibly corresponds to TRBD1 (6 bases). Germline V gene lookup returns CDR1 SGDLS and CDR2 YYNGEE. The length of the CDR3 is 15 residues. V shed 1 base and J shed 8 bases, with 18 bases lying between them. Here the CDR3 DNA reads TGTGCCAGCAGCGTATTTACAGGGTCTATAGGAGGCTACACCTTC. Translating gives CASSVFTGSIGGYTF.

This chain joins TRBV5-1 and TRBJ1-2; possibly TRBD1 for D (5 bases). The V end was cut by 4 bases, the J end by 4 bases, with 11 bases between. Germline CDR1 reads SGHRS; CDR2 reads YFSETQ. The CDR3 length is 13 residues. CDR3 nucleotide sequence: TGCGCCAGCAGCCCAGGGAGCCCCTATGGCTACACCTTC. It translates to CASSPGSPYGYTF.

The rearrangement links TRBV27 to TRBJ1-2; 9 bases align to TRBD1. V was clipped by 5 bases and J by 7 bases; unmatched bases: 8. CDR3 length: 14 amino acids. The germline gives CDR1 MNHEY, CDR2 SMNVEV (reference sequence). The chain's CDR3 is CASSVQGARSGYTF. The CDR3 nucleotides are TGTGCCAGCAGTGTACAGGGGGCGAGGTCTGGCTACACCTTC.

This chain connects TRBV20-1 to TRBJ1-5; D is uncertain. This CDR3 has 14 residues. Deletions cut 3 bases from V and 4 bases from J, with 13 bases between. Germline V lookup: CDR1 DFQATT, CDR2 SNEGSKA (reference sequence). In DNA form, the CDR3 reads TGCAGTGCTAGTATAGCGGGAGGGAATCAGCCCCAGCATTTT. Its protein product is CSASIAGGNQPQHF.

The chain is built from TRBV30 and TRBJ2-6; D unclear. CDR1 GTSNPN and CDR2 SVGIG come from the germline V gene (reference sequence). The CDR3 spans 13 residues. Deletions cut 3 bases from V and 1 base from J, with 4 bases between. The CDR3 coding sequence is TGTGCCTGGAGAGGGTCTGGGGCCAACGTCCTGACTTTC. Its protein product is CAWRGSGANVLTF.

The V gene is TRBV12-3 or TRBV12-4, the J gene TRBJ2-7, with a possible D match to TRBD2 (6 bases). This CDR3 has 13 residues. The V and J ends lost 4 bases and 5 bases respectively, with 12 bases between them. The CDR3 region is CASSYGGTNEQYF. CDR3 DNA sequence: TGTGCCAGCAGTTATGGGGGGACCAACGAGCAGTACTTC.

This clone was recorded only once. The V call is TRBV6-2 or TRBV6-3, the J call TRBJ2-3; D unclear. V was shortened by 0 bases and J by 2 bases, with 9 bases between the two germline ends. The CDR3 is made up of 15 amino acids. The germline V gene encodes CDR1 MNHEY and CDR2 SVGEGT. The CDR3 loop reads CASSYSLSNTDTQYF. CDR3 bases: TGTGCCAGCAGTTACTCACTGTCCAACACAGATACGCAGTATTTT.

The V and J genes are TRBV4-2 and TRBJ2-1; D is ambiguous. The CDR3 is 17 amino acids. CDR1 is LGHNA, CDR2 YNFKEQ, per germline. V lost 5 bases and J 0 bases, leaving 17 bases between the germline ends. The CDR3 here is CASSGRRNLSSYNEQFF. The CDR3 DNA is TGTGCCAGCAGCGGGCGTCGGAATTTAAGCTCCTACAATGAGCAGTTCTTC.

In DNA form, the CDR3 reads TGTGCCAGCAGACAGCAAGGGGCTACTAATGAAAAACTGTTTTTT. Protein product: CASRQQGATNEKLFF. The V gene is TRBV7-2, the J gene TRBJ1-4; tentative D call: TRBD1 (5 bases). The CDR3 sequence is 15 residues long. V dropped 6 bases and J dropped 2 bases, with 13 bases sitting between them. The V gene's germline CDR1 is SGHTA and CDR2 FQGNSA.

This clone showed up just once. V usage is TRBV5-5 and J usage is TRBJ1-1, with a possible D match to TRBD1 (5 bases). V was clipped by 1 base and J by 4 bases, with 17 bases between them. CDR1 is SGHKS and CDR2 is YYEKEE in the germline V gene (reference sequence). CDR3 size: 16 residues. This CDR3 is CASSLPLTGPTTEAFF. The CDR3 region has the DNA TGTGCCAGCAGCTTGCCACTCACGGGACCAACCACTGAAGCTTTCTTT.

This clone has a single count. The V and J genes are TRBV7-3 and TRBJ2-5; possible D gene TRBD2, 6 bases. The germline V gene encodes CDR1 SGHTA and CDR2 FQGTGA. With 3 bases removed from V and 5 bases from J, the gap between germline ends came to 10 bases. The CDR3 totals 13 residues. In DNA form, the CDR3 reads TGTGCCAGCAGCTTCGGAGGGGTTGAGACCCAGTACTTC. Amino acid sequence: CASSFGGVETQYF.